The entry below describes one TCR beta chain. The antigen remains undetermined. The CDR3 runs to 15 residues. The V and J ends lost 2 bases and 6 bases, in that order; junction bases with no gene match: 5. Germline values: CDR1 MNHNY, CDR2 SVGAGI (reference sequence). This sample stems from a study of STAT5B mutations in CD4+ large granular lymphocyte leukemia. General study findings and limits: Compared with healthy controls (2/35), patient top clones favored TRBV06 (8/27).

The assay was run at survey level. Sequencing was performed with immunoSEQ multiplex PCR; in TCRdb, only in-frame clones are kept and a portion is missing. The data show tens of thousands of clones, about 76% seen once. The rearrangement uses TRBV6-6 and TRBJ1-2; 11 bases line up with TRBD1. Material: CD4+ T cells from blood buffy coats. The sequence came from a human donor in good health. CDR3 DNA: TGTGCCAGCAGTTACAAAGGACAGGGGGCCGATGGCTACACCTTC. Protein: CASSYKGQGADGYTF.